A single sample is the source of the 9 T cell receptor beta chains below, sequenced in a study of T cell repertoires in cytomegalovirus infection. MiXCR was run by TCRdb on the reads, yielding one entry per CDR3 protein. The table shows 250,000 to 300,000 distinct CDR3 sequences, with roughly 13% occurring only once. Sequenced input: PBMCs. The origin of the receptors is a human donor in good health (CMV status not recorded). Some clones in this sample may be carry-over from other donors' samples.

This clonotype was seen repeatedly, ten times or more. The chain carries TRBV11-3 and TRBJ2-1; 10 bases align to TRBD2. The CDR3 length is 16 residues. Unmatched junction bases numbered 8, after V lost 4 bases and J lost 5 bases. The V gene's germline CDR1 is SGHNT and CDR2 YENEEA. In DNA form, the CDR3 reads TGTGCCAGCAGCTCCCTAGAAGGACTAGCGGACAATGAGCAGTTCTTC. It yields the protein CASSSLEGLADNEQFF. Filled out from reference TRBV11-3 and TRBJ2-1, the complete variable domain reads EAGVVQSPRYKIIEKKQPVAFWCNPISGHNTLYWYLQNLGQGPELLIRYENEEAVDDSQLPKDRFSAERLKGVDSTLKIQPAELGDSAVYLCASSSLEGLADNEQFFGPGTRLTVL.

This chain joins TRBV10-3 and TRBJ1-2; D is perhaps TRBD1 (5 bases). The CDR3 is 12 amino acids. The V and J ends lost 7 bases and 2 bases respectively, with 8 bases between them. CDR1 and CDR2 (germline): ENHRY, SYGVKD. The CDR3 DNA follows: TGTGCCATCAAGACAGCCAACTATGGCTACACCTTC. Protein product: CAIKTANYGYTF.

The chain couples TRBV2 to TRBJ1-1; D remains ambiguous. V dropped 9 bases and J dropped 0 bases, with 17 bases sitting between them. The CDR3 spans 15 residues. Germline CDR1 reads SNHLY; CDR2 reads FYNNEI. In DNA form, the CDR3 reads TGTGCCAGTGTTCCTTCGGGCGGTATGAACACTGAAGCTTTCTTT. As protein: CASVPSGGMNTEAFF.

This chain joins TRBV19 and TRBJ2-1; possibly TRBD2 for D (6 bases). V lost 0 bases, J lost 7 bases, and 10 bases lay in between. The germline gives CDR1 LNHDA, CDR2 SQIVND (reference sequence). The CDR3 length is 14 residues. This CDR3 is CASSIDLASNEQFF. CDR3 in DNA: TGTGCCAGTAGTATAGACCTAGCGAGTAATGAGCAGTTCTTC.

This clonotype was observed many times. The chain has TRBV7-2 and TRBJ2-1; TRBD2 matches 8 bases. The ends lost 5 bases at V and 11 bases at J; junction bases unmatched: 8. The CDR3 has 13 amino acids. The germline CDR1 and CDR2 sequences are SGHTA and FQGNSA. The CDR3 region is CASSAGGLAKQFF. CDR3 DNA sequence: TGTGCCAGCAGCGCTGGAGGACTAGCAAAGCAGTTCTTC.

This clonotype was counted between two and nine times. CDR3 loop: CASSRKQAGRTYEQYF. The CDR3 region has the DNA TGTGCCAGTAGTAGGAAACAAGCGGGGCGAACCTACGAGCAGTACTTC. The gene calls are TRBV19 and TRBJ2-7; 7 bases align to TRBD2. V lost 4 bases to trimming and J lost 2 bases; unmatched junction nucleotides: 11. Germline assignment: CDR1 LNHDA and CDR2 SQIVND (reference sequence). This CDR3 contains 16 residues.

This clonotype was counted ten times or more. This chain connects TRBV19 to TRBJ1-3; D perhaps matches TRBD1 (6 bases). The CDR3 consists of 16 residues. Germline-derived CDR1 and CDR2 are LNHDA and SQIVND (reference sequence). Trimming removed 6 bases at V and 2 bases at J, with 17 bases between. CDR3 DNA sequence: TGTGCCAGTAGAAGCGGAGGGGCAGGGGCTGGAAACACCATATATTTT. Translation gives CASRSGGAGAGNTIYF.

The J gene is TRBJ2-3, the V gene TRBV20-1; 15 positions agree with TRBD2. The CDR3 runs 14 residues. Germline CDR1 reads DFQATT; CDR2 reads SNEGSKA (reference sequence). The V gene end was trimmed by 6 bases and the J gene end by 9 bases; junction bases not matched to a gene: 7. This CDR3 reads CSAYGLAGGWTQYF. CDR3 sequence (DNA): TGCAGTGCGTACGGACTAGCGGGGGGGTGGACGCAGTATTTT.

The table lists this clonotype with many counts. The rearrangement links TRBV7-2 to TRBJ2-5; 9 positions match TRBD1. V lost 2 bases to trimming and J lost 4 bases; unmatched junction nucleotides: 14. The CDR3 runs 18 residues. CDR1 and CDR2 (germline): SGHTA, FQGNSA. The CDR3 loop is CASSLLPGQGVKRETQYF. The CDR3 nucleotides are TGTGCCAGCAGCTTACTTCCGGGACAGGGTGTAAAAAGAGAGACCCAGTACTTC.